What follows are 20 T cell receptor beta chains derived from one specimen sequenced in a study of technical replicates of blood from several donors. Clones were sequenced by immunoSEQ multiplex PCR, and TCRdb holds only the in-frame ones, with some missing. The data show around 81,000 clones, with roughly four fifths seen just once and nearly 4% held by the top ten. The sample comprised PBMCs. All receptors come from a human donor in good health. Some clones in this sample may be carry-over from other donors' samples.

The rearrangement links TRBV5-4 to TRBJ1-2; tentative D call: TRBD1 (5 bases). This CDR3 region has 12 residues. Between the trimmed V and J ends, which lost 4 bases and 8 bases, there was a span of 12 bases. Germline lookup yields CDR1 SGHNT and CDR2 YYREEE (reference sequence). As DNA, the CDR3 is TGTGCCAGCAGCAAAGGGGAGGGCGGCTACACCTTC. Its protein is CASSKGEGGYTF. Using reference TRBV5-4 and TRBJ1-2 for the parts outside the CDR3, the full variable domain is ETGVTQSPTHLIKTRGQQVTLRCSSQSGHNTVSWYQQALGQGPQFIFQYYREEENGRGNFPPRFSGLQFPNYSSELNVNALELDDSALYLCASSKGEGGYTFGSGTRLTVV.

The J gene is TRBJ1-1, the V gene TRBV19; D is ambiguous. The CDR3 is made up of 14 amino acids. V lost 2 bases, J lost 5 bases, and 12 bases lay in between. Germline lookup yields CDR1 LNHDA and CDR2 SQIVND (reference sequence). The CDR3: CASSISGVGTEAFF. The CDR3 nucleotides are TGTGCCAGTAGTATATCCGGGGTGGGGACTGAAGCTTTCTTT.

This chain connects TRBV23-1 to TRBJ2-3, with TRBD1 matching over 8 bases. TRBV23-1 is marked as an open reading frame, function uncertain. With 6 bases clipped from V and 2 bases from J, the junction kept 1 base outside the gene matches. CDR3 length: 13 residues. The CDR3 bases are TGCGCCAGCAGGGACAGGGCCACAGATACGCAGTATTTT. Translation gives CASRDRATDTQYF.

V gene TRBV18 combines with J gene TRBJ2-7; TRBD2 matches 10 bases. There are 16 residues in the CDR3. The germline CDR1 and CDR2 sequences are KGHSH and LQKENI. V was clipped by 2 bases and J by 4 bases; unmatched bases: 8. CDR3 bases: TGTGCCAGCTCACCATACTCCGGGACTAGCGTTTACGAGCAGTACTTC. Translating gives CASSPYSGTSVYEQYF.

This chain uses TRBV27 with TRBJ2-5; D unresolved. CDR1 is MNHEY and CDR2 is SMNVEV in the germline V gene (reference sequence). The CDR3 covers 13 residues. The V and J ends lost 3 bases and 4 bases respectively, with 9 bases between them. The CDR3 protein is CASSFTERETQYF. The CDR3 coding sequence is TGTGCCAGCAGTTTTACGGAGAGAGAGACCCAGTACTTC.

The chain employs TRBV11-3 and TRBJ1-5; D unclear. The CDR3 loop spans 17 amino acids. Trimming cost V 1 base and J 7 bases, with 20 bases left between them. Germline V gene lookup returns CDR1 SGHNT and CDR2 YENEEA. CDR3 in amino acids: CASSLVGRPGFLQPQHF. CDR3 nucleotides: TGTGCCAGCAGCTTAGTAGGTCGGCCGGGGTTCCTCCAGCCCCAGCATTTT.

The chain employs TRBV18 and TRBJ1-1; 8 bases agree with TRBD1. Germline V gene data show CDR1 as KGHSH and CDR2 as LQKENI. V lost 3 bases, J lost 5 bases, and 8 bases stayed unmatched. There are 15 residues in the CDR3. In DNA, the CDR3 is TGTGCCAGCTCACCCGGAGCAGGGGGCTTTACTGAAGCTTTCTTT. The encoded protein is CASSPGAGGFTEAFF.

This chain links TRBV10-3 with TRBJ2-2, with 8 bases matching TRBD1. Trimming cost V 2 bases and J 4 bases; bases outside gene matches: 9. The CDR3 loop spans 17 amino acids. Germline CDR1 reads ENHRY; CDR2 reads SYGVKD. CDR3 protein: CAISEVVGTGATGELFF. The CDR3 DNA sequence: TGTGCCATCAGTGAGGTAGTTGGGACAGGAGCCACCGGGGAGCTGTTTTTT.

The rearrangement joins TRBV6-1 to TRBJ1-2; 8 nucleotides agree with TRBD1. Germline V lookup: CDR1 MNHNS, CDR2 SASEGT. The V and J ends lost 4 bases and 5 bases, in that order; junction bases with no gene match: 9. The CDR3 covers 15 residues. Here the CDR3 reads CASSGGQGLGYGYTF. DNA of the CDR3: TGTGCCAGCAGTGGCGGACAGGGCTTGGGGTATGGCTACACCTTC.

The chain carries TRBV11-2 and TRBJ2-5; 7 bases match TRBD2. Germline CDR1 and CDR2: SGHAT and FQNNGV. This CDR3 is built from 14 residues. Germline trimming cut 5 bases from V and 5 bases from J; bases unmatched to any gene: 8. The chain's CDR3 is CASSRGLGGETQYF. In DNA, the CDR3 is TGTGCCAGCAGCCGCGGACTAGGAGGCGAGACCCAGTACTTC. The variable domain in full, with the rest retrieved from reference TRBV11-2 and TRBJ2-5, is EAGVAQSPRYKIIEKRQSVAFWCNPISGHATLYWYQQILGQGPKLLIQFQNNGVVDDSQLPKDRFSAERLKGVDSTLKIQPAKLEDSAVYLCASSRGLGGETQYFGPGTRLLVL.

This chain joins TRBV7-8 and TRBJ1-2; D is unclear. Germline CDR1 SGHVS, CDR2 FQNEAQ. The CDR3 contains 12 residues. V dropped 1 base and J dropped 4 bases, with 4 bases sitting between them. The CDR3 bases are TGTGCCAGCAGCTTAGAGCCCTATGGCTACACCTTC. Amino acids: CASSLEPYGYTF.

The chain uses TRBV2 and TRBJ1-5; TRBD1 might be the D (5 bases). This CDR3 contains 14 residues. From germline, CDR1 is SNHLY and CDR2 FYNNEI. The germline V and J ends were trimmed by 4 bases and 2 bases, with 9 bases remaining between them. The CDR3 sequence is CASSASRGNQPQHF. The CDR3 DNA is TGTGCCAGCAGTGCGTCCAGGGGCAATCAGCCCCAGCATTTT.

DNA for the CDR3: TGTGCCATCAGTGAGTCAGGGGGGGTTAATTCACCCCTCCACTTT. Its protein is CAISESGGVNSPLHF. V usage is TRBV10-3 and J usage is TRBJ1-6; maybe TRBD1 (6 bases). Germline-derived CDR1 and CDR2 are ENHRY and SYGVKD. V was pared by 0 bases and J by 6 bases, with 9 bases between. This CDR3 has 15 amino acids.

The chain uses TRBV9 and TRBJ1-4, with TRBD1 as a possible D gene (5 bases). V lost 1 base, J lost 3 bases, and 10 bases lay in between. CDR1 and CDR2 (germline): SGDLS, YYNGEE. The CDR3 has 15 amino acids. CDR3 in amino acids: CASSVWEGSNEKLFF. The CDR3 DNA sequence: TGTGCCAGCAGCGTATGGGAGGGGTCTAATGAAAAACTGTTTTTT.

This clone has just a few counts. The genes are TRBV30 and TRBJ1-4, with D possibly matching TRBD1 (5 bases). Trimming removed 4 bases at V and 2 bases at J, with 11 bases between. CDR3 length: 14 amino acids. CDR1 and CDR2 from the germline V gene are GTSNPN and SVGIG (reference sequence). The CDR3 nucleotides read TGTGCCTGGAAAAAACAGGAGACTAATGAAAAACTGTTTTTT. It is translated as CAWKKQETNEKLFF.

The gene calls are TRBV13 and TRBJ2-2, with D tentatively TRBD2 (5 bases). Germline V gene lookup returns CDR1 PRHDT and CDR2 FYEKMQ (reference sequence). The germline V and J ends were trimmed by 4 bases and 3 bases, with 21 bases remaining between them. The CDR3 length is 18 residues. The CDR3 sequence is CASSSGLADESDTGELFF. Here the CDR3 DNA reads TGTGCCAGCAGCTCGGGGTTGGCGGACGAGTCGGACACCGGGGAGCTGTTTTTT.

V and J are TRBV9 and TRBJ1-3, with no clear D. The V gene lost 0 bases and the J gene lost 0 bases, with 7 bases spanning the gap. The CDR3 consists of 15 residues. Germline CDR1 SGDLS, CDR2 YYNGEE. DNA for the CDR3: TGTGCCAGCAGCGTAGATCTCTACTCTGGAAACACCATATATTTT. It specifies CASSVDLYSGNTIYF.

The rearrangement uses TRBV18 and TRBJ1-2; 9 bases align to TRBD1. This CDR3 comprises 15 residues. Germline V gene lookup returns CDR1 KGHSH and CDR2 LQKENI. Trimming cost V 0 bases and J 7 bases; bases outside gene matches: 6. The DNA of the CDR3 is TGTGCCAGCTCACCACCGGACAGGGGAAGGGGTGGCTACACCTTC. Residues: CASSPPDRGRGGYTF.

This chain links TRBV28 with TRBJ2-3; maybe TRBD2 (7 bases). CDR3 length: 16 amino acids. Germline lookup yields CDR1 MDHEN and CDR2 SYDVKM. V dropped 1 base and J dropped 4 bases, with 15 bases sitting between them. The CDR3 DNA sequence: TGTGCCAGCAGTTTATCGGGGGGCTCGAGATCAGATACGCAGTATTTT. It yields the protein CASSLSGGSRSDTQYF.

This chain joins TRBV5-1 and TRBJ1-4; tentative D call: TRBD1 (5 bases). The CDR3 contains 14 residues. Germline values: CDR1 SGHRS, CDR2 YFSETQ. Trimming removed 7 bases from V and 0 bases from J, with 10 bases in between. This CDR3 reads CASGGTSTNEKLFF. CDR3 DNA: TGCGCCAGCGGAGGGACCTCAACTAATGAAAAACTGTTTTTT.